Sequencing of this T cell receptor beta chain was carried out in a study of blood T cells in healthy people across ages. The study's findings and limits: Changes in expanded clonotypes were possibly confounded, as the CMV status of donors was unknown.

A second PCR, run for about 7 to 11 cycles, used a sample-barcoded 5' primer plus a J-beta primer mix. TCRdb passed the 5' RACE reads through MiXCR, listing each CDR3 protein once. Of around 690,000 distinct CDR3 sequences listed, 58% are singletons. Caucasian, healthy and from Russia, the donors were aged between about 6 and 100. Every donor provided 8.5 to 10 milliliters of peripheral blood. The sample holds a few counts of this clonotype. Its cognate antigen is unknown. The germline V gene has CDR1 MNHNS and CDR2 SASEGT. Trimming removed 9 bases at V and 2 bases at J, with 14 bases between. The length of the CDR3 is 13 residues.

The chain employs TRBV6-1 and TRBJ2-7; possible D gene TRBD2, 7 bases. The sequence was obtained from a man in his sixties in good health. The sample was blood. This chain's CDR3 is CASGGGAAYEQYF. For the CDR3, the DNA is TGTGCCAGTGGTGGGGGGGCTGCCTACGAGCAGTACTTC.